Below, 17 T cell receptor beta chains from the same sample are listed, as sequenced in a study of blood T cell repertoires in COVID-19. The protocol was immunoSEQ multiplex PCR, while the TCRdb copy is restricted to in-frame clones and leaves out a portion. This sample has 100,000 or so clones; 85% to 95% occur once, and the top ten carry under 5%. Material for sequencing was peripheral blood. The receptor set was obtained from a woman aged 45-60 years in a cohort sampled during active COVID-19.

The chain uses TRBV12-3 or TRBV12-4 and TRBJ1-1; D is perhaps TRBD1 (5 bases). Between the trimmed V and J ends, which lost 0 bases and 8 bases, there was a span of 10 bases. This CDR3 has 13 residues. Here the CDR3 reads CASSLAHGGEAFF. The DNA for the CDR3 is TGTGCCAGCAGTTTAGCGCACGGGGGGGAAGCTTTCTTT.

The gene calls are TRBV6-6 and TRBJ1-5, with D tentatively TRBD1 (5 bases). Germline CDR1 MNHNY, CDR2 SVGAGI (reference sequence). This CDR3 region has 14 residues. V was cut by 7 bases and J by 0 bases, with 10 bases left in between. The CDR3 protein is CASTQGNSNQPQHF. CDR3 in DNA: TGTGCCAGCACCCAGGGTAATAGCAATCAGCCCCAGCATTTT.

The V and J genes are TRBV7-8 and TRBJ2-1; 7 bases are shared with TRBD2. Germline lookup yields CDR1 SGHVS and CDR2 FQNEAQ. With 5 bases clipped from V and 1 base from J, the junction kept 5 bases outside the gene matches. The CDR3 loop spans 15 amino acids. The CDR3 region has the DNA TGTGCCAGCAGCCCCACGGGGGGATCCTACAATGAGCAGTTCTTC. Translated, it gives CASSPTGGSYNEQFF.

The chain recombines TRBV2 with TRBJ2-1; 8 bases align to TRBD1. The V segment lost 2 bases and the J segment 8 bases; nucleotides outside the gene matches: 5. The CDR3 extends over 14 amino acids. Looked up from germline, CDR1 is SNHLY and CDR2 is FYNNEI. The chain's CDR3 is CASSERTGKYEQFF. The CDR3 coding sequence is TGTGCCAGCAGTGAAAGGACAGGGAAGTATGAGCAGTTCTTC.

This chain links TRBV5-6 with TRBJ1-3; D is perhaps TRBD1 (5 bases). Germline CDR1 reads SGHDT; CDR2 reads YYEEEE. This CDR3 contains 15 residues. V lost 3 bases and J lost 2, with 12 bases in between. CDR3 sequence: CASSWGRGAGNTIYF. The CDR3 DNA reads TGTGCCAGCAGCTGGGGTCGGGGGGCTGGAAACACCATATATTTT.

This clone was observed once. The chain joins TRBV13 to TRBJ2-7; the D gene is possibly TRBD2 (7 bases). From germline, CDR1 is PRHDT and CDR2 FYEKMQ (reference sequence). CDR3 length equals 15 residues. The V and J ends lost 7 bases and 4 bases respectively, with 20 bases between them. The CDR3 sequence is CASTPTPGGEYEQYF. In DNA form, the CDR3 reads TGTGCCAGCACCCCTACGCCGGGGGGCGAATACGAGCAGTACTTC.

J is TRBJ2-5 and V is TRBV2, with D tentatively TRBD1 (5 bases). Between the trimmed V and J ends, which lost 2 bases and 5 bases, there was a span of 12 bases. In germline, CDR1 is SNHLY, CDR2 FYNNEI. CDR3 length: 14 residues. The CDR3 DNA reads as TGTGCCAGCAGTGAACAGGGAAGAAGGGAGACCCAGTACTTC. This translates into CASSEQGRRETQYF.

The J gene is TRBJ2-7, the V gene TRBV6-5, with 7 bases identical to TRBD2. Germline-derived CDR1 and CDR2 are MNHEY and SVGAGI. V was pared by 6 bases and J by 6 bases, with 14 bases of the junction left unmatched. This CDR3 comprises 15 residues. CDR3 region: CASRYHGGTAGEQYF. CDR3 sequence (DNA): TGTGCCAGCAGATACCACGGGGGGACTGCCGGCGAGCAGTACTTC.

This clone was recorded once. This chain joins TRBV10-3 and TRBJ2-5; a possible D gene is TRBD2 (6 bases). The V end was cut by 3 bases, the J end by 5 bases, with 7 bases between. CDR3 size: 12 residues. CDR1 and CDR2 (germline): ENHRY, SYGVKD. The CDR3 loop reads CAISDREETQYF. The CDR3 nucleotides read TGTGCCATCAGTGACCGGGAGGAGACCCAGTACTTC.

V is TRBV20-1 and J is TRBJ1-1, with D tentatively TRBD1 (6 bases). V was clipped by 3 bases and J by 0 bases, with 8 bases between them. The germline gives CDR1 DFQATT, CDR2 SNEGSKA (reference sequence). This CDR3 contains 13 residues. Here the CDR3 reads CSASQGLNTEAFF. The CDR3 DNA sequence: TGCAGTGCTAGTCAGGGGTTGAACACTGAAGCTTTCTTT.

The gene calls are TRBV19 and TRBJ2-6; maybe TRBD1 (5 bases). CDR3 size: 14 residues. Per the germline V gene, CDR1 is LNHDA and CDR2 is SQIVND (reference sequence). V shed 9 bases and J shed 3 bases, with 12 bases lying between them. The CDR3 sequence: CASRAVNGANVLTF. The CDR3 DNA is TGTGCCAGCAGGGCAGTGAATGGGGCCAACGTCCTGACTTTC.

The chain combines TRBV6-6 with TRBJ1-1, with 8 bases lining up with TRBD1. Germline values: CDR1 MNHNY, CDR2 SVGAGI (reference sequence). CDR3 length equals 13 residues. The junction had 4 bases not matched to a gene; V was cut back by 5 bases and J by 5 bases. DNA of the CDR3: TGTGCCAGCAGTCAAACAGGGGGGACTGAAGCTTTCTTT. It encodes CASSQTGGTEAFF.

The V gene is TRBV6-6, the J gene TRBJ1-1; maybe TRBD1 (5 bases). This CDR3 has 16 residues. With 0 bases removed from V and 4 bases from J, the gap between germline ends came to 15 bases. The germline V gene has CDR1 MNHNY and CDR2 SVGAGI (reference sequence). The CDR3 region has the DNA TGTGCCAGCAGTTACTCGGCGGGACGGGGGGTCACTGAAGCTTTCTTT. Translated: CASSYSAGRGVTEAFF.

Written as DNA, the CDR3 is TGCGCCAGCAGCAGGACAGGGGCGGACGGGGAGCTGTTTTTT. Amino acids: CASSRTGADGELFF. The gene calls are TRBV5-1 and TRBJ2-2; the match to TRBD1 covers 9 bases. Germline assignment: CDR1 SGHRS and CDR2 YFSETQ. Trimming cost V 4 bases and J 7 bases; bases outside gene matches: 5. This CDR3 is built from 14 residues. Filled out from reference TRBV5-1 and TRBJ2-2, the complete variable domain reads KAGVTQTPRYLIKTRGQQVTLSCSPISGHRSVSWYQQTPGQGLQFLFEYFSETQRNKGNFPGRFSGRQFSNSRSEMNVSTLELGDSALYLCASSRTGADGELFFGEGSRLTVL.

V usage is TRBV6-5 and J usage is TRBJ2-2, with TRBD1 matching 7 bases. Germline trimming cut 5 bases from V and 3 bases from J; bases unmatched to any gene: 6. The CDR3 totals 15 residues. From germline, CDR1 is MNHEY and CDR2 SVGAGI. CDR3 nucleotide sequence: TGTGCCAGCAGTACAGACAGGGCGTACACCGGGGAGCTGTTTTTT. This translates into CASSTDRAYTGELFF.

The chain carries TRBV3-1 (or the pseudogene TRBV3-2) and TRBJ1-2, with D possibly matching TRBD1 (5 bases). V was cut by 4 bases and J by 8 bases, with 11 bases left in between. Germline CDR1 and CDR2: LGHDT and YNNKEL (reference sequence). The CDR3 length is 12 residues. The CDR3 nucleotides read TGTGCCAGCAGCCGTCCTTCAGGGGGCTACACCTTC. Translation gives CASSRPSGGYTF.

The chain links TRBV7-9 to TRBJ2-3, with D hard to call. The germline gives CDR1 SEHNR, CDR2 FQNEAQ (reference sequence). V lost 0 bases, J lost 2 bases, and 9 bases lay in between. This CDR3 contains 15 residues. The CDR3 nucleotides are TGTGCCAGCAGCTTAGCCCCCCGCGACACAGATACGCAGTATTTT. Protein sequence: CASSLAPRDTDTQYF.